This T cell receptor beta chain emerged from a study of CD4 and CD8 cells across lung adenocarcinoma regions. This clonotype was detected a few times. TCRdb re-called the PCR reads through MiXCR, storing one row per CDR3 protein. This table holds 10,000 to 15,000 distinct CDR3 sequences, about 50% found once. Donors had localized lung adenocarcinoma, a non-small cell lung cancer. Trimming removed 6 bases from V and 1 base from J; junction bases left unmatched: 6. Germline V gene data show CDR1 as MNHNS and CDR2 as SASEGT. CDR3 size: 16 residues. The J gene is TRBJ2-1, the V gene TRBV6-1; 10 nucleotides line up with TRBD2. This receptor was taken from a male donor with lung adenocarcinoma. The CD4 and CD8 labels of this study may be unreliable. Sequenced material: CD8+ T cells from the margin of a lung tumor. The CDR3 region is CASRSGGAGSYNEQFF. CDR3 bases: TGTGCCAGCAGGAGCGGGGGGGCCGGGTCCTACAATGAGCAGTTCTTC.